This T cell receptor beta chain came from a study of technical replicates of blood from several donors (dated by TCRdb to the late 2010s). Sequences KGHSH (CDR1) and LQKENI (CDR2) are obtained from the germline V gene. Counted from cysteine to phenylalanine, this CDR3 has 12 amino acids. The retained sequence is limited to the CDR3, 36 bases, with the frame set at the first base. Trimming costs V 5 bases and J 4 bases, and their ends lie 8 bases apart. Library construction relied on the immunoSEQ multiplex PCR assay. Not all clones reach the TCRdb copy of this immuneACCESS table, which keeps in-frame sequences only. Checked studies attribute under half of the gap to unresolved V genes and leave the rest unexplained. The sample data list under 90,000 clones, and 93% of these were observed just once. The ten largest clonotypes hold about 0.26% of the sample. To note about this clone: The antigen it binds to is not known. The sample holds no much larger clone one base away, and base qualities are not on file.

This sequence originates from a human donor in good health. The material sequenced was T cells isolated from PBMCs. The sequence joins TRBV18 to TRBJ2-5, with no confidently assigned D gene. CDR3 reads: CASSTSSETQYF. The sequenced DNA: TGTGCCAGCTCAACTTCCTCAGAGACCCAGTACTTC.